This T cell receptor (beta chain) emerged from a study of blood T cell repertoires in COVID-19. CDR1 KGHSH and CDR2 LQKENI come from the germline V gene. After removal of 3 bases from V and 1 base from J, the junction contained 6 bases not matched to a gene. The length of the CDR3 is 18 residues. Profiling relied on immunoSEQ multiplex PCR, and the TCRdb table lists in-frame clones only, not all of them. In the table there are 180,000 or so clones, roughly four fifths of which are singletons. This clonotype was obtained from a human donor with acute or convalescent COVID-19. The donor label of this sample is uncertain. The sequenced material came from peripheral blood. The V and J genes are TRBV18 and TRBJ2-3; TRBD2 aligns across 14 bases. The CDR3 region is CASSPQPGLAGGTDTQYF. The CDR3 DNA sequence: TGTGCCAGCTCACCGCAACCGGGACTAGCGGGAGGCACAGATACGCAGTATTTT.